These T cell receptor beta chains were read from a single sample in a study of T cells after yellow fever vaccination. TCRdb reprocessed the 5' RACE reads via MiXCR and lists one record per CDR3 protein. The sample records roughly 300,000 distinct CDR3 sequences, 6.8% being singletons. Source: PBMCs, taken approximately 40 days after the first yellow fever vaccination. Every receptor here comes from a man aged 18 to 29 who received the YFV17D yellow fever vaccine. Each CDR3 is given with its conserved first and last residue. D genes are given only for firm matches. Some rows mark clone size as missing; the rest say once, few, many or name a class of expanded clone.

>few|-|TRBJ2-5|TRBV29-1|16
CSVEDKPAFVSETQYF
TGCAGCGTTGAAGATAAGCCAGCCTTCGTGAGCGAGACCCAGTACTTC
>few|TRBD2|TRBJ2-1|TRBV6-1|15
CASRISGGRQNEQFF
TGTGCCAGCAGAATTAGCGGGGGTCGACAGAATGAGCAGTTCTTC
>-|-|TRBJ2-5|TRBV5-1|15
CASSLSPGAQETQYF
TGCGCCAGCAGCTTGTCGCCCGGCGCGCAAGAGACCCAGTACTTC
>-|-|TRBJ2-5|TRBV10-3|14
CAISEGEVRETQYF
TGTGCCATCAGCGAGGGGGAGGTTCGAGAGACCCAGTACTTC
>-|-|TRBJ2-7|TRBV20-1|14
CSAFSSRRPYEQYF
TGCAGTGCTTTTAGCTCCCGCAGACCCTACGAGCAGTACTTC
>few|-|TRBJ2-7|TRBV30|13
CAWESTRGYEQYF
TGTGCCTGGGAGTCAACAAGAGGCTACGAGCAGTACTTC
>few|-|TRBJ1-2|TRBV30|8
CAWNGYTF
TGTGCCTGGAATGGCTACACCTTC
>-|-|TRBJ2-5|TRBV7-8|15
CASSLGGDFRETQYF
TGTGCCAGCAGCTTAGGCGGGGATTTTAGAGAGACCCAGTACTTC
>many|-|TRBJ1-3|TRBV12-3/TRBV12-4|13
CASRWLSGNTIYF
TGTGCCAGCAGGTGGCTCTCTGGAAACACCATATATTTT
>few|-|TRBJ2-7|TRBV5-1|16
CASSLADGVSSYEQYF
TGCGCCAGCAGCTTGGCCGATGGGGTTAGCTCCTACGAGCAGTACTTC